A selection of T cell receptor beta chains follows, all from one sample in a study of blood T cell repertoires in COVID-19. The method was immunoSEQ multiplex PCR; TCRdb's version includes in-frame clones alone and lacks a portion of them. The data hold approximately 300,000 clones, with around nine tenths observed a single time. Sequenced input: PBMCs or T cells enriched from blood (not recorded which). These receptors all come from a man aged 60-69 years who had recovered from COVID-19. CDR3s include the opening cysteine and the closing phenylalanine or tryptophan. Fields, in order: J gene, V gene, CDR3 length, clone size, D gene, CDR3 DNA, CDR3 protein. D genes are given only for firm matches. A clone size is listed for some rows: how often the clone was seen (once, few, many), or a class if it is expanded.

>TRBJ1-1|TRBV6-5|12|few|NA
TGTGCCAGCAAGCGGGTGAACACTGAAGCTTTCTTT
CASKRVNTEAFF
>TRBJ2-7|TRBV5-1|14|NA|TRBD1
TGCGCCAGCAGCTCGGGACAGGGTCTCTACGAGCAGTACTTC
CASSSGQGLYEQYF
>TRBJ2-1|TRBV30|12|NA|NA
TGTGCCTGGATGGCTAGCCTCAATGAGCAGTTCTTC
CAWMASLNEQFF
>TRBJ2-1|TRBV7-6|14|NA|NA
TGTGCCAGCAGCTTAGTAAGGGGGTCGAATGAGCAGTTCTTC
CASSLVRGSNEQFF
>TRBJ1-2|TRBV11-2|14|NA|TRBD1
TGTGCCAGCAGCGTGACAGGGCCGGGTTATGGCTACACCTTC
CASSVTGPGYGYTF
>TRBJ2-1|TRBV29-1|16|NA|NA
TGCAGCGTTTATGGTCGGGGAGGTGGCTCCTACAATGAGCAGTTCTTC
CSVYGRGGGSYNEQFF
>TRBJ1-1|TRBV9|15|NA|NA
TGTGCCAGCAGCGTAGCTCCGAAGGGGCATACTGAAGCTTTCTTT
CASSVAPKGHTEAFF
>TRBJ1-2|TRBV18|13|NA|NA
TGTGCCAGCTCACCGTCAGGGGCGACTGGCTACACCTTC
CASSPSGATGYTF
>TRBJ1-2|TRBV7-2|17|NA|NA
TGTGCCAGCAGCTTAGCGGCGACAGAAGGTCCCTTGGGTGGCTACACCTTC
CASSLAATEGPLGGYTF
>TRBJ1-5|TRBV28|16|NA|NA
TGTGCCAGCAGTAGTATAGGACAGACTAGCAATCAGCCCCAGCATTTT
CASSSIGQTSNQPQHF
>TRBJ2-7|TRBV5-1|14|once|NA
TGCGCCAGCAGCTTGCAGGGATTAGACTACGAGCAGTACTTC
CASSLQGLDYEQYF
>TRBJ1-1|TRBV4-1|16|NA|NA
TGCGCCAGCAGCCAAGGGGAGCGGGGAAGGAACACTGAAGCTTTCTTT
CASSQGERGRNTEAFF
>TRBJ2-1|TRBV6-5|14|NA|NA
TGTGCCAGCAGTCCGTGGGGGGTGCTCAATGAGCAGTTCTTC
CASSPWGVLNEQFF
>TRBJ2-7|TRBV10-1|15|NA|TRBD2
TGCGCCAGCAGTGATGGGGCTAGCGGGACTTACGAGCAGTACTTC
CASSDGASGTYEQYF
>TRBJ1-4|TRBV19|18|once|NA
TGTGCCAGTAGTATCAATGGACAGAGCACCACAACTAATGAAAAACTGTTTTTT
CASSINGQSTTTNEKLFF
>TRBJ1-2|TRBV3-1/TRBV3-2|14|NA|NA
TGTGCCAGCAGCCAAGATAGAGCTAACTATGGCTACACCTTC
CASSQDRANYGYTF
>TRBJ1-5|TRBV4-2|14|NA|NA
TGTGCCAGCAGCCAAGATCGGGGGAATCAGCCCCAGCATTTT
CASSQDRGNQPQHF
>TRBJ2-1|TRBV13|15|NA|TRBD1
TGTGCCAGCAGCTTATGGGACAGGGCCCACAATGAGCAGTTCTTC
CASSLWDRAHNEQFF
>TRBJ1-1|TRBV6-5|13|once|NA
TGTGCCAGTAAACAGGGAAGGGACACTGAAGCTTTCTTT
CASKQGRDTEAFF
>TRBJ2-3|TRBV18|15|once|TRBD2
TGTGCCAGCTCACGGACTAGCGGGAGTGCAGATACGCAGTATTTT
CASSRTSGSADTQYF
>TRBJ2-1|TRBV9|15|NA|TRBD2
TGTGCCAGCAGCCCCGGAAGCGGGAAAGGGAATGAGCAGTTCTTC
CASSPGSGKGNEQFF
>TRBJ1-4|TRBV2|14|NA|TRBD1
TGTGCCAGCAGCGACAGGGGGACTAATGAAAAACTGTTTTTT
CASSDRGTNEKLFF
>TRBJ2-5|TRBV12-5|13|NA|NA
TGTGCTAGTGGCCTGACGGGGTACGAGACCCAGTACTTC
CASGLTGYETQYF
>TRBJ1-1|TRBV21-1|16|NA|NA
TGTGCCAGCAGCAAAGCGTCTACAGACCTGGGCACTGAAGCTTTCTTT
CASSKASTDLGTEAFF
>TRBJ1-2|TRBV5-1|15|NA|NA
TGCGCCAGCAGCTGGGATACAGGGATCCGGCGTGGCTACACCTTC
CASSWDTGIRRGYTF
>TRBJ1-1|TRBV5-1|13|NA|NA
TGCGCCAGCAGCGATCGACACGACACTGAAGCTTTCTTT
CASSDRHDTEAFF
>TRBJ2-7|TRBV7-6|15|NA|TRBD2
TGTGCCAGCAGCGAACTAGCGGGGGTAGTTTACGAGCAGTACTTC
CASSELAGVVYEQYF
>TRBJ2-5|TRBV7-9|16|NA|TRBD1
TGTGCCAGCAGCTTAGAAAGACAGGGGGCAAAAGAGACCCAGTACTTC
CASSLERQGAKETQYF
>TRBJ1-1|TRBV11-2|11|NA|TRBD1
TGTGCCACCGAGGGGGCCACTGAAGCTTTCTTT
CATEGATEAFF
>TRBJ2-6|TRBV30|18|once|TRBD1
TGTGCCTGGGCTCCACAGGGGTTAAGGAACTCTGGGGCCAACGTCCTGACTTTC
CAWAPQGLRNSGANVLTF
>TRBJ1-5|TRBV6-5|15|NA|NA
TGTGCCAGCAGTTACTCCGGGAATAGCAATCAGCCCCAGCATTTT
CASSYSGNSNQPQHF
>TRBJ1-5|TRBV29-1|12|NA|NA
TGCAGCGTAAGGGACTTAGGCGGCCCCCAGCATTTT
CSVRDLGGPQHF
>TRBJ2-1|TRBV4-3|17|NA|TRBD2
TGCGCCAGCAGCCAAAATCCGGGACTAGCGGGGTACAATGAGCAGTTCTTC
CASSQNPGLAGYNEQFF
>TRBJ1-6|TRBV27|13|NA|NA
TGTGCCAGCAGTCCACTTCCTAATTCACCCCTCCACTTT
CASSPLPNSPLHF
>TRBJ2-1|TRBV6-5|14|NA|TRBD2
TGTGCCAGCAGAGGACTAGCGGGGGACAATGAGCAGTTCTTC
CASRGLAGDNEQFF
>TRBJ2-7|TRBV6-5|12|NA|TRBD1
TGTGCCAGCTCCCAGGGGGCCGGCGAGCAGTACTTC
CASSQGAGEQYF
>TRBJ2-3|TRBV19|15|once|TRBD2
TGTGCCGCCAGTTCTGCGGGGGGGCCCACAGATACGCAGTATTTT
CAASSAGGPTDTQYF
>TRBJ1-1|TRBV6-5|14|NA|NA
TGTGCCAGCAGTTACCAGGCAGGGGTATCTGAAGCTTTCTTT
CASSYQAGVSEAFF
>TRBJ1-5|TRBV24-1|16|NA|NA
TGTGCCACCAGTGATCTATCCCGGCGGCAGAATCAGCCCCAGCATTTT
CATSDLSRRQNQPQHF
>TRBJ1-6|TRBV5-4|15|NA|TRBD1
TGTGCCAGCAGCTTGGAGGGGACAGGGAGCTCACCCCTCCACTTT
CASSLEGTGSSPLHF
>TRBJ2-5|TRBV30|13|NA|NA
TGTGCCTGGAGTGTGGGCTCAGGGGAGACCCAGTACTTC
CAWSVGSGETQYF
>TRBJ2-1|TRBV5-1|17|few|NA
TGCGCCAGCAAGAATTCTGGGGTAGTGGACTACCTCAATGAGCAGTTCTTC
CASKNSGVVDYLNEQFF